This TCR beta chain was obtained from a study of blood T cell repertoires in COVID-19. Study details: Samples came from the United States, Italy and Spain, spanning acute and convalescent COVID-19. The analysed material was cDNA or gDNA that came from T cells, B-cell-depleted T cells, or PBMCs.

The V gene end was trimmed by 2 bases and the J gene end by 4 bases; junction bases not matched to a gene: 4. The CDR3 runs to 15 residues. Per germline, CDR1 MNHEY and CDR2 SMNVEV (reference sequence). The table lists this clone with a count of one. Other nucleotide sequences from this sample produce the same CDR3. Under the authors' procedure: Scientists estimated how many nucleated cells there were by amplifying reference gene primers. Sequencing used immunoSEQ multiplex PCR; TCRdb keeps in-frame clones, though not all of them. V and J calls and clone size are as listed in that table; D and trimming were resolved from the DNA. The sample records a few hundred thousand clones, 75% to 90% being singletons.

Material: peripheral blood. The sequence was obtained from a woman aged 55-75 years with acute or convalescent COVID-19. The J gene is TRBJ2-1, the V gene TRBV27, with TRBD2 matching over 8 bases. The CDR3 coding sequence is TGTGCCAGCAGTTTAGCGGGAGGTGGTTACAATGAGCAGTTCTTC. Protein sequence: CASSLAGGGYNEQFF.